This T cell receptor beta chain originates from a study of graft-versus-host responses after intestinal transplantation. This CDR3 is built from 13 residues. Deletions cut 5 bases from V and 8 bases from J, with 13 bases between. Germline CDR1 KGHSH, CDR2 LQKENI. Only in-frame clones appear in the TCRdb table, and some are missing; sequencing was by immunoSEQ multiplex PCR. This sample carries approximately 97,000 clones, less than 95% of them seen once, and the ten largest clones take around 0.07%. In regard to this clone: Its antigen remains unknown.

The origin of this receptor is a human donor who was the organ donor for an intestinal transplant. This specimen consisted of unstimulated CD8+ T cells sorted from spleen or lymph node cells, obtained before transplant. The chain couples TRBV18 to TRBJ2-1; no definite D call. CDR3 coding DNA: TGTGCCAGCTCATACTACGATAGGCATGAGCAGTTCTTC. Translating it yields CASSYYDRHEQFF. Full variable domain (missing parts from reference TRBV18 and TRBJ2-1): NAGVMQNPRHLVRRRGQEARLRCSPMKGHSHVYWYRQLPEEGLKFMVYLQKENIIDESGMPKERFSAEFPKEGPSILRIQQVVRGDSAAYFCASSYYDRHEQFFGPGTRLTVL.